Following are 9 T cell receptor beta chains from one sample sequenced in a study of T-cell reconstitution after alpha-beta-depleted transplantation in children (dated by TCRdb to about 2016). The library relied on PCR. The instrument was an Illumina HiSeq 2500. To normalize quantification of the TCRbeta repertoire, the TCR libraries were built with molecular barcoding that relied on unique molecular identifiers. TCRdb reanalyzed the raw reads on its own, using fastp at Q25 for trimming and MiXCR for clone calling, and kept in-frame beta chains. Rows matching on CDR3 protein sequence are summarized as one entry with the most common DNA and genes. Within this sample are about 610,000 distinct CDR3 sequences, with 10% of them counted one time only. In total, the top ten clones hold about 4% of the sample. This specimen was PBMCs from the stem cell graft donor, taken from the stem cell graft. The receptors shown here come from a human donor who donated a stem cell graft to a child with acute myeloid leukemia.

This clonotype was observed many times. The rearrangement uses TRBV6-1 and TRBJ2-3; no firm D call. Germline V gives CDR1 MNHNS, CDR2 SASEGT. CDR3 length: 14 amino acids. The V end was cut by 8 bases, the J end by 5 bases, with 17 bases between. The CDR3 nucleotides are TGTGCCAGCGTGGGTGAGAGATTCATAGATACGCAGTATTTT. Amino acids: CASVGERFIDTQYF.

This clonotype has only a few counts. The chain employs TRBV6-5 and TRBJ2-7; 7 nucleotides align to TRBD1. The CDR3 sequence is 16 residues long. The ends lost 4 bases at V and 2 bases at J; junction bases unmatched: 11. The germline V gene has CDR1 MNHEY and CDR2 SVGAGI. The CDR3 reads CASSSIGTANPYEQYF. The CDR3 DNA follows: TGTGCCAGCAGTTCTATTGGGACAGCAAACCCCTACGAGCAGTACTTC.

This clonotype showed up just a few times. This chain links TRBV12-3 or TRBV12-4 with TRBJ2-1; 11 bases agree with TRBD2. Trimming removed 5 bases from V and 6 bases from J; junction bases left unmatched: 6. The CDR3 runs to 15 residues. The CDR3 spells CASSMGTSGLNEQFF. The CDR3 DNA is TGTGCCAGCAGTATGGGGACTAGCGGCCTCAATGAGCAGTTCTTC.

The table lists this clonotype with a few counts. The V call is TRBV4-2, the J call TRBJ2-7, with 9 bases aligning to TRBD2. V gave up 0 bases and J gave up 4 bases; unmatched junction bases: 10. This CDR3 spans 17 amino acids. Germline V CDR1 and CDR2: LGHNA, YNFKEQ. The CDR3 protein is CASSQDRGGGQTYEQYF. The CDR3 nucleotides read TGTGCCAGCAGCCAAGATCGCGGGGGGGGACAGACTTACGAGCAGTACTTC.

This clonotype was seen ten or more times. V and J are TRBV10-3 and TRBJ2-3; TRBD2 aligns across 8 bases. Trimming at V came to 7 bases and at J to 5 bases, leaving 5 bases not matched to a gene. Germline loops: CDR1 ENHRY, CDR2 SYGVKD. This CDR3 is built from 13 residues. The CDR3 loop reads CAITAGGGDTQYF. CDR3 DNA sequence: TGTGCCATCACGGCGGGAGGCGGAGATACGCAGTATTTT.

This clonotype was seen only a few times. The chain joins TRBV20-1 to TRBJ2-7; D gene uncertain. The CDR3 covers 13 residues. Per the germline V gene, CDR1 is DFQATT and CDR2 is SNEGSKA (reference sequence). Trimming stripped 6 bases from V and 0 bases from J, with 12 bases between. CDR3 amino acids: CSAPSVVSYEQYF. For the CDR3, the DNA is TGCAGTGCCCCCAGCGTCGTCTCCTACGAGCAGTACTTC.

This clonotype has at least ten counts. This rearrangement joins TRBV7-6 to TRBJ2-5; the D is unclear. CDR1 and CDR2 (germline): SGHVS, FNYEAQ. V lost 5 bases and J 2 bases, leaving 3 bases between the germline ends. The CDR3 consists of 11 residues. CDR3 DNA: TGTGCCAGCAGCGTACAAGAGACCCAGTACTTC. Translated: CASSVQETQYF. The variable domain in full, with the rest retrieved from reference TRBV7-6 and TRBJ2-5, is GAGVSQSPRYKVTKRGQDVALRCDPISGHVSLYWYRQALGQGPEFLTYFNYEAQQDKSGLPNDRFSAERPEGSISTLTIQRTEQRDSAMYRCASSVQETQYFGPGTRLLVL.

This clonotype has a count of ten or more. V usage is TRBV5-5 and J usage is TRBJ1-2; no clear D gene. Trimming left V 2 bases short and J 0 bases short, with 11 bases between. The CDR3 is 15 residues long. In germline, CDR1 is SGHKS, CDR2 YYEKEE (reference sequence). DNA of the CDR3: TGTGCCAGCAGCTTAGATCCCGGAACTAACTATGGCTACACCTTC. This translates into CASSLDPGTNYGYTF.

The gene calls are TRBV14 and TRBJ2-1; no definite D call. Trimming left V 3 bases short and J 9 bases short, with 12 bases between. The CDR3 is made up of 13 amino acids. The germline gives CDR1 SGHDN, CDR2 FVKESK. The CDR3 loop is CASSHRLDSEQFF. The DNA of the CDR3 is TGTGCCAGCAGCCATCGTCTAGATAGTGAGCAGTTCTTC.